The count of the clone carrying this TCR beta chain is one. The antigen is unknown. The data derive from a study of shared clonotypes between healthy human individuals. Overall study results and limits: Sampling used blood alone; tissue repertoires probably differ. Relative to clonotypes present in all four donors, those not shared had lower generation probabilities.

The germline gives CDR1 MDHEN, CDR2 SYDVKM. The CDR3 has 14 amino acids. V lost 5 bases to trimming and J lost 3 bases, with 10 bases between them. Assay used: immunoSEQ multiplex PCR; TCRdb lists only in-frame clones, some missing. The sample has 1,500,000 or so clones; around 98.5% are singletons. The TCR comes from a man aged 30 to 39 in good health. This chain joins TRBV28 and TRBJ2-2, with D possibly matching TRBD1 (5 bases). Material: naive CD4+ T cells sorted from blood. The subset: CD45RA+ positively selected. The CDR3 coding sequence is TGTGCCAGCAGTGGGGCAGGGTACACCGGGGAGCTGTTTTTT. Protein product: CASSGAGYTGELFF.